This T cell receptor (beta chain) was sequenced during a study of blood T cell repertoires in COVID-19. Recovered Cohort 3 donors showed two negative PCRs, clearance, or symptom resolution. The CDR3 is 16 amino acids. Unmatched junction bases numbered 5, after V lost 2 bases and J lost 6 bases. Germline lookup yields CDR1 MDHEN and CDR2 SYDVKM. The method was immunoSEQ multiplex PCR; TCRdb's version includes in-frame clones alone and lacks a portion of them. Counted here are about 380,000 clones, roughly 87% occurring once; the ten biggest clones make up around 3%. Sequencing input: PBMCs or T cells enriched from blood (not recorded which). The receptor was isolated from a woman in her 30s who had recovered from COVID-19. The V call is TRBV28, the J call TRBJ2-7, with TRBD2 matching 15 bases. The CDR3 is CASSLGLAGGPGEQYF. The CDR3 nucleotides are TGTGCCAGCAGTTTAGGACTAGCGGGAGGGCCTGGCGAGCAGTACTTC.